Listed below are T cell receptor beta chains from one sample, sequenced in a study of T cells in Graves' hyperthyroidism and ophthalmopathy. From the multiplex PCR reads, TCRdb called clonotypes with MiXCR, one entry per CDR3 protein. Here the sample spans around 700,000 distinct CDR3 sequences, around a sixth being singletons. Sequenced material: blood. The source is a woman aged 45-59 years with Graves' hyperthyroidism that later progressed to Graves' ophthalmopathy. Each CDR3 is given with its conserved first and last residue. D genes are given only for firm matches. The size entry is marked missing in some rows and otherwise reads once, few, many or a size class.

d_call j_call v_call clone_size cdr3_aa cdr3_nt
- TRBJ2-1 TRBV29-1 few CSVAATGIYNEQFF TGCAGCGTGGCGGCTACAGGGATTTACAATGAGCAGTTCTTC
- TRBJ1-1 TRBV20-1 many CSVSRASTGAEAFF TGCAGTGTTAGCCGGGCCAGCACCGGGGCTGAAGCTTTCTTT
TRBD2 TRBJ2-3 TRBV29-1 - CSVGTSGGVPDTQYF TGCAGCGTCGGAACTAGCGGGGGGGTCCCGGATACGCAGTATTTT
TRBD2 TRBJ2-2 TRBV19 few CASSIARTSGTGELFF TGTGCCAGTAGTATAGCGAGGACTAGCGGGACCGGGGAGCTGTTTTTT
- TRBJ2-7 TRBV7-8 - CASGNYEQYF TGTGCCAGCGGGAACTACGAGCAGTACTTC
TRBD2 TRBJ2-3 TRBV7-3 - CASSLIAGGTDTQYF TGTGCCAGCAGCTTAATAGCGGGGGGTACGGATACGCAGTATTTT
TRBD1 TRBJ2-5 TRBV20-1 many CSADMDRGGETQYF TGCAGTGCGGATATGGACAGGGGTGGGGAGACCCAGTACTTC
- TRBJ1-2 TRBV6-1 many CASSEARTAYGYTF TGTGCCAGCAGTGAAGCGAGGACAGCCTATGGCTACACCTTC
TRBD1 TRBJ1-4 TRBV4-1 few CASSQDKGLRGLGTNEKLFF TGCGCCAGCAGCCAAGACAAAGGCCTCAGGGGGCTGGGAACTAATGAAAAACTGTTTTTT
TRBD1 TRBJ2-3 TRBV6-2/TRBV6-3 few CASSYKGTATDTQYF TGTGCCAGCAGTTACAAAGGGACAGCCACAGATACGCAGTATTTT
TRBD1 TRBJ2-7 TRBV5-1 many CASSFAGQGAYEQYF TGCGCCAGCAGCTTCGCGGGACAGGGGGCCTACGAGCAGTACTTC
- TRBJ1-1 TRBV20-1 many CSAREPSWGTEAFF TGCAGTGCTAGAGAGCCCTCTTGGGGCACTGAAGCTTTCTTT
TRBD2 TRBJ2-5 TRBV5-1 many CASSSTSGGLQETQYF TGCGCCAGCAGCTCGACTAGCGGGGGCCTTCAAGAGACCCAGTACTTC
- TRBJ2-3 TRBV27 many CASRTYGGQADTQYF TGTGCCAGCAGGACTTACGGGGGGCAAGCAGATACGCAGTATTTT
- TRBJ1-1 TRBV20-1 few CSARSGLTTEAFF TGCAGTGCTAGGTCAGGGTTGACCACTGAAGCTTTCTTT
TRBD1 TRBJ2-1 TRBV5-4 - CASSDGTGMHNEQFF TGTGCCAGCAGCGATGGGACAGGTATGCACAATGAGCAGTTCTTC
TRBD1 TRBJ2-7 TRBV18 many CASSPGDRGYEQYF TGTGCCAGCTCACCTGGGGACAGGGGATACGAGCAGTACTTC
- TRBJ1-1 TRBV3-1 - CASSRAGLTMNTEAFF TGTGCCAGCAGTCGGGCGGGGCTTACCATGAACACTGAAGCTTTCTTT
TRBD1 TRBJ1-5 TRBV6-1 many CASSEAWGTGGYGNQPQHF TGTGCCAGCAGTGAAGCGTGGGGGACAGGGGGGTATGGCAATCAGCCCCAGCATTTT
- TRBJ1-1 TRBV19 few CASSMAGFTEAFF TGTGCCAGTAGTATGGCAGGGTTCACTGAAGCTTTCTTT
- TRBJ2-7 TRBV12-3/TRBV12-4 many CASSHPGWGQYF TGTGCCAGCAGTCACCCAGGGTGGGGGCAGTACTTC
TRBD1 TRBJ2-3 TRBV30 few CAWTKDRGRTDTQYF TGTGCCTGGACTAAGGACAGGGGGCGGACAGATACGCAGTATTTT
- TRBJ1-1 TRBV6-5 - CASSYPSALVFF TGTGCCAGCAGTTACCCGTCGGCTTTGGTTTTCTTT
TRBD1 TRBJ1-4 TRBV6-1 few CASRITGDEKLFF TGTGCCAGCCGCATAACAGGGGATGAAAAACTGTTTTTT
TRBD1 TRBJ1-1 TRBV5-1 - CASSASGTGSDTEAFF TGCGCCAGCAGCGCCTCCGGGACAGGGAGTGACACTGAAGCTTTCTTT
- TRBJ2-1 TRBV5-4 - CASSLRGSGNEQFF TGTGCCAGCAGCTTGCGGGGGTCCGGCAATGAGCAGTTCTTC
- TRBJ1-6 TRBV20-1 few CSARGRGNSPLHF TGCAGTGCTAGAGGGAGGGGTAATTCACCCCTCCACTTT
TRBD2 TRBJ2-3 TRBV9 - CASSVGGGLTDTQYF TGTGCCAGCAGCGTAGGCGGGGGACTCACAGATACGCAGTATTTT
- TRBJ1-1 TRBV6-5 few CASSYSDKHTEAFF TGTGCCAGCAGTTACTCCGACAAACACACTGAAGCTTTCTTT
TRBD1 TRBJ2-1 TRBV9 - CASSVAGQGKSEQFF TGCGCCAGCAGCGTAGCAGGACAGGGTAAGAGTGAGCAGTTCTTC
TRBD1 TRBJ1-2 TRBV19 - CASSHLPFDDRGNFGYTF TGTGCCAGTAGTCATCTCCCCTTTGACGACAGGGGCAACTTTGGCTACACCTTC
TRBD1 TRBJ2-7 TRBV18 few CASSPPGQVGYEQYF TGTGCCAGCTCACCTCCGGGACAGGTTGGCTACGAGCAGTACTTC
- TRBJ2-1 TRBV11-2 many CASSLVPDNEQFF TGTGCCAGCAGCTTAGTTCCAGACAATGAGCAGTTCTTC
- TRBJ2-2 TRBV11-2 many CASSLGYGTLNTGELFF TGTGCCAGCAGCTTAGGATATGGGACATTGAACACCGGGGAGCTGTTTTTT
- TRBJ1-1 TRBV3-1 many CASSQRGGGGAFF TGTGCCAGCAGTCAGAGGGGCGGAGGAGGAGCTTTCTTT
- TRBJ1-6 TRBV12-3/TRBV12-4 few CASSFGPDHNSPLHF TGTGCCAGCAGTTTCGGGCCGGACCATAATTCACCCCTCCACTTT
- TRBJ1-6 TRBV7-6 few CASSLDPQGEDSYNSPLHF TGTGCCAGCAGCTTAGACCCACAGGGCGAGGACTCCTATAATTCACCCCTCCACTTT
TRBD1 TRBJ1-4 TRBV6-2/TRBV6-3 - CASSSPRGGPFEKLFF TGTGCCAGCAGTTCCCCCAGGGGGGGACCATTTGAAAAACTGTTTTTT
- TRBJ2-1 TRBV2 - CASSTGTTSNEQFF TGTGCCAGCAGTACCGGGACCACCAGCAATGAGCAGTTCTTC
TRBD1 TRBJ1-2 TRBV18 many CASSPAFGDRGYGYTF TGTGCCAGCTCACCTGCGTTCGGGGACAGGGGGTATGGCTACACCTTC
- TRBJ2-7 TRBV2 few CASSEWGPYEQYF TGTGCCAGCAGTGAGTGGGGGCCTTACGAGCAGTACTTC
- TRBJ2-7 TRBV7-2 - CASSLLGSATYEQYF TGTGCCAGCAGCTTACTCGGCTCTGCGACCTACGAGCAGTACTTC
TRBD2 TRBJ2-3 TRBV20-1 many CSAIGTTPDTQYF TGCAGTGCTATTGGGACTACCCCAGATACGCAGTATTTT